This T cell receptor (beta chain) appears in the sequencing data of a study of T cell repertoires in cytomegalovirus infection. Overall study: TCR beta signatures that were public indicated CMV infection and matching HLA type. Study-level results: Cumulative public TCR beta family frequency identified CMV carriers with the relevant HLA. HLA-C-restricted CMV-specific TCR beta clonotypes prevailed in the ex vivo response.

A single record per CDR3 protein comes from TCRdb applying MiXCR to the reads. The sample holds approximately 240,000 distinct CDR3 sequences; 9% to 15% are singletons and the top ten take 1.5% to 2%. This clonotype was seen many times. Its antigen is currently unknown. This CDR3 has 15 amino acids. The V and J ends lost 5 bases and 7 bases, in that order; junction bases with no gene match: 14. The germline gives CDR1 SEHNR, CDR2 FQNEAQ (reference sequence). The source of this sequence is a human donor in good health (CMV status not recorded). Some clones in this sample may be carry-over from other donors' samples. Sample: PBMCs. The chain joins TRBV7-9 to TRBJ2-7; TRBD1 matches at 7 bases. The DNA of the CDR3 is TGTGCCAGCAGCCATAACCGGGACAGTGGCACGGAGCAGTACTTC. It encodes CASSHNRDSGTEQYF.